The rows below give T cell receptor beta chains drawn from one sample of a study of chemoradiotherapy in HPV16-positive cancers. TCRdb keeps only in-frame clones here, not all; method: immunoSEQ multiplex PCR. The sample has around 15,000 clones; about 90% are singletons. Here the sequenced sample was blood, taken from a patient who underwent chemoradiotherapy. The source is a human donor with HPV-associated anogenital cancer. CDR3s include the opening cysteine and the closing phenylalanine or tryptophan. Each record gives: D gene, clone size, V gene, J gene, CDR3 protein, CDR3 DNA. D genes are given only for firm matches. A row's size may be missing; if present it is once, few, many or a size class.

>NA|NA|TRBV7-9|TRBJ1-6
CASSSGGTPYSPLHF
TGTGCCAGCAGCTCGGGCGGGACGCCCTATTCACCCCTCCACTTT
>NA|NA|TRBV2|TRBJ1-1
CASSERTPVYTEAFF
TGTGCCAGCAGTGAACGGACACCCGTGTACACTGAAGCTTTCTTT
>NA|NA|TRBV7-2|TRBJ2-1
CASSLEFWAKYNEQFF
TGTGCCAGCAGCTTAGAGTTCTGGGCCAAATACAATGAGCAGTTCTTC
>TRBD2|NA|TRBV5-4|TRBJ2-7
CASSLDGTSYEQYF
TGTGCCAGCAGCTTGGATGGGACTAGCTACGAGCAGTACTTC
>TRBD2|NA|TRBV6-6|TRBJ2-5
CASRTGGLATGAQYF
TGTGCCAGCCGTACGGGCGGACTAGCGACGGGAGCCCAGTACTTC
>NA|once|TRBV28|TRBJ1-1
CASSSRYREYLGTNTEAFF
TGTGCCAGCAGTTCTCGCTATAGGGAGTACCTGGGTACGAACACTGAAGCTTTCTTT
>NA|few|TRBV19|TRBJ1-2
CASRDVGGYGYTF
TGTGCCAGTAGGGACGTAGGGGGCTATGGCTACACCTTC
>TRBD1|NA|TRBV5-1|TRBJ2-7
CASSSGTGMLYEQYF
TGCGCCAGCAGCTCCGGGACAGGGATGCTCTACGAGCAGTACTTC
>NA|NA|TRBV5-8|TRBJ2-7
CASSFGREGEQYF
TGTGCCAGCAGCTTTGGTAGGGAAGGTGAGCAGTACTTC
>NA|NA|TRBV18|TRBJ1-1
CASSPRSDGGASEAFF
TGTGCCAGCTCACCACGGTCGGATGGGGGCGCGTCTGAAGCTTTCTTT
>NA|NA|TRBV25-1|TRBJ1-2
CASSEINRNYGYTF
TGTGCCAGCAGTGAAATCAACAGAAACTATGGCTACACCTTC
>NA|NA|TRBV4-1|TRBJ2-3
CASSQDSRPQYF
TGCGCCAGCAGCCAAGATTCCAGACCGCAGTATTTT
>NA|NA|TRBV29-1|TRBJ1-2
CSATGGDVSYGYTF
TGCAGCGCCACGGGGGGGGACGTCAGCTATGGCTACACCTTC
>NA|NA|TRBV11-3|TRBJ2-1
CASSLGYNEQFF
TGTGCCAGCAGCTTAGGCTACAATGAGCAGTTCTTC
>NA|NA|TRBV19|TRBJ1-3
CASSIRDITSGNTIYF
TGTGCCAGTAGTATAAGGGACATCACCTCTGGAAACACCATATATTTT
>NA|NA|TRBV2|TRBJ1-2
CASSEVPGPSNYGYTF
TGTGCCAGCAGTGAAGTTCCAGGGCCTTCTAACTATGGCTACACCTTC
>NA|NA|TRBV7-9|TRBJ2-2
CASSPQGTGELFF
TGTGCCAGCAGCCCACAGGGAACCGGGGAGCTGTTTTTT
>TRBD1|NA|TRBV28|TRBJ1-1
CASETGSLEAFF
TGTGCCAGCGAGACAGGGTCCCTTGAAGCTTTCTTT
>TRBD1|NA|TRBV6-6|TRBJ2-3
CASSRYGQGGADTQYF
TGTGCCAGCAGTCGTTACGGACAGGGGGGCGCAGATACGCAGTATTTT
>NA|NA|TRBV15|TRBJ2-4
CATSSPTGMVNIQYF
TGTGCCACCAGCAGTCCTACAGGGATGGTAAACATTCAGTACTTC
>NA|few|TRBV5-4|TRBJ1-2
CASSSPGDRANYGYTF
TGTGCCAGCAGCTCTCCGGGGGACCGAGCTAACTATGGCTACACCTTC
>TRBD1|NA|TRBV30|TRBJ1-1
CAWSVQGARAFF
TGTGCCTGGAGTGTACAGGGGGCGAGAGCTTTCTTT
>TRBD2|NA|TRBV20-1|TRBJ2-1
CSAGGLAGQFF
TGCAGTGCCGGCGGACTAGCGGGCCAGTTCTTC
>TRBD1|NA|TRBV5-4|TRBJ2-5
CASSSRQGETQYF
TGTGCCAGCAGCTCTAGACAGGGAGAGACCCAGTACTTC
>TRBD2|NA|TRBV30|TRBJ2-7
CAWNKAGGFYEQYF
TGTGCCTGGAATAAAGCGGGGGGGTTCTACGAGCAGTACTTC
>TRBD1|NA|TRBV5-1|TRBJ2-7
CASSLSFGDREQYF
TGCGCCAGCAGCTTGAGTTTCGGGGACAGAGAGCAGTACTTC
>NA|NA|TRBV2|TRBJ2-7
CASRYLWEQYF
TGTGCCAGCAGGTACCTCTGGGAGCAGTACTTC
>TRBD1|NA|TRBV5-4|TRBJ1-2
CASSAGQGNYGYTF
TGTGCCAGCAGCGCGGGACAGGGGAACTATGGCTACACCTTC
>NA|once|TRBV30|TRBJ1-1
CAWSWGAPLGTEAFF
TGTGCCTGGAGTTGGGGGGCGCCTTTGGGCACTGAAGCTTTCTTT
>NA|NA|TRBV5-4|TRBJ2-1
CASSEGQYNEQFF
TGTGCCAGCAGCGAAGGACAGTACAATGAGCAGTTCTTC
>NA|NA|TRBV19|TRBJ2-2
CASSIDRWSGPPNTGELFF
TGTGCCAGTAGTATCGACCGGTGGTCGGGTCCACCGAACACCGGGGAGCTGTTTTTT
>NA|NA|TRBV4-2|TRBJ2-3
CASRGGDTQYF
TGTGCCAGCAGGGGTGGAGATACGCAGTATTTT
>TRBD1|NA|TRBV6-1|TRBJ2-5
CASSEVSGGGQETQYF
TGTGCCAGCAGTGAAGTTTCAGGGGGCGGGCAAGAGACCCAGTACTTC
>NA|NA|TRBV4-1|TRBJ2-7
CASSQRFPVSSYEQYF
TGCGCCAGCAGCCAACGGTTCCCTGTGAGCTCCTACGAGCAGTACTTC
>TRBD1|NA|TRBV11-2|TRBJ2-2
CASRAGGFAGELFF
TGTGCCAGCCGCGCAGGGGGTTTTGCCGGGGAGCTGTTTTTT
>NA|NA|TRBV5-1|TRBJ2-5
CASSLGGVRGETQYF
TGCGCCAGCAGCTTGGGAGGGGTGCGGGGAGAGACCCAGTACTTC
>NA|once|TRBV13|TRBJ2-7
CASSPLSAEQYF
TGTGCCAGCAGCCCTCTGTCGGCCGAGCAGTACTTC
>NA|NA|TRBV7-9|TRBJ1-1
CASSPGQKNTEAFF
TGTGCCAGCAGCCCAGGACAGAAGAACACTGAAGCTTTCTTT
>TRBD2|NA|TRBV7-2|TRBJ2-2
CASSLRVAGHTGELFF
TGTGCCAGCAGCCTGAGGGTAGCGGGACACACCGGGGAGCTGTTTTTT
>NA|NA|TRBV19|TRBJ2-1
CASSPRLRSSYNEQFF
TGTGCCAGTAGTCCTCGGCTCCGGAGCTCCTACAATGAGCAGTTCTTC
>NA|NA|TRBV30|TRBJ2-6
CAWNREVTHVLTF
TGTGCCTGGAACAGGGAGGTTACCCACGTCCTGACTTTC
>TRBD1|NA|TRBV2|TRBJ1-5
CASSARGRQGGSNQPQHF
TGTGCCAGCAGTGCACGGGGTAGACAGGGGGGGAGCAATCAGCCCCAGCATTTT
>NA|NA|TRBV28|TRBJ2-1
CASSHARGGNEQFF
TGTGCCAGCAGCCACGCGCGAGGGGGTAATGAGCAGTTCTTC
>NA|NA|TRBV6-6|TRBJ1-2
CASSLLDTHNYGYTF
TGTGCCAGCAGTTTGCTGGACACCCATAACTATGGCTACACCTTC
>TRBD1|once|TRBV7-9|TRBJ2-7
CASSSNPRDRSYEQYF
TGTGCCAGCAGCTCCAACCCCCGGGACAGATCCTACGAGCAGTACTTC
>NA|NA|TRBV2|TRBJ2-1
CASSEPLAQFF
TGTGCCAGCAGTGAACCCCTTGCGCAGTTCTTC
>NA|NA|TRBV15|TRBJ2-7
CATSRNWGYEQYF
TGTGCCACCAGCAGGAACTGGGGCTACGAGCAGTACTTC
>NA|NA|TRBV5-4|TRBJ2-7
CASSLEASSYEQYF
TGTGCCAGCAGCTTGGAGGCTAGCTCCTACGAGCAGTACTTC
>NA|NA|TRBV28|TRBJ2-2
CASSPSVTGELFF
TGTGCCAGCAGTCCCTCGGTCACCGGGGAGCTGTTTTTT
>TRBD2|NA|TRBV30|TRBJ2-1
CASGTSGGNYNEQFF
TGTGCCTCCGGGACTAGCGGGGGCAACTACAATGAGCAGTTCTTC
>TRBD1|NA|TRBV29-1|TRBJ2-6
CSVEVTGDGANVLTF
TGCAGCGTTGAAGTAACAGGGGATGGGGCCAACGTCCTGACTTTC
>NA|NA|TRBV5-4|TRBJ1-2
CASSQQDRGYTF
TGTGCCAGCAGCCAGCAGGATAGGGGCTACACCTTC
>NA|NA|TRBV5-4|TRBJ1-2
CASRRPEDGTNYGYTF
TGTGCCAGCAGGAGGCCCGAGGACGGGACTAACTATGGCTACACCTTC